One sample yielded the 29 T cell receptor beta chains listed below, sequenced in a study of blood T cell repertoires in COVID-19. The assay was immunoSEQ multiplex PCR, and TCRdb's table has in-frame clones only and misses some. Counted here are around 68,000 clones, about nine tenths occurring once; the ten biggest clones make up 5.5% to 8.5%. Input material: peripheral blood. These receptors all stem from a man aged 50-60 years with active COVID-19.

This sequence joins TRBV6-4 and TRBJ1-1; D might be TRBD1 (6 bases). The CDR3 extends over 13 amino acids. Germline V gene data show CDR1 as MRHNA and CDR2 as SNTAGT. Between the trimmed V and J ends, which lost 6 bases and 0 bases, there was a span of 8 bases. DNA for the CDR3: TGTGCCAGCAGGGACAGCATGAACACTGAAGCTTTCTTT. It encodes CASRDSMNTEAFF.

The gene calls are TRBV28 and TRBJ2-3; TRBD1 agrees at 9 bases. CDR1 is MDHEN and CDR2 is SYDVKM in the germline V gene. The CDR3 totals 15 residues. Trimming at V came to 7 bases and at J to 5 bases, leaving 10 bases not matched to a gene. CDR3 DNA: TGTGCCAGCACGCTACAGGGGGCGCGTGGAGATACGCAGTATTTT. This gives the protein CASTLQGARGDTQYF.

This rearrangement joins TRBV19 to TRBJ2-7; 7 nucleotides agree with TRBD1. Losses at the gene ends were 6 bases for V and 0 bases for J; bases not matched to a gene: 2. CDR3 length: 13 residues. Germline lookup yields CDR1 LNHDA and CDR2 SQIVND (reference sequence). The CDR3 protein is CASSRQGSYEQYF. CDR3 coding DNA: TGTGCCAGTAGCCGACAGGGCTCCTACGAGCAGTACTTC. Full variable domain (missing parts from reference TRBV19 and TRBJ2-7): DGGITQSPKYLFRKEGQNVTLSCEQNLNHDAMYWYRQDPGQGLRLIYYSQIVNDFQKGDIAEGYSVSREKKESFPLTVTSAQKNPTAFYLCASSRQGSYEQYFGPGTRLTVT.

J is TRBJ2-4 and V is TRBV18; TRBD2 matches at 15 bases. There are 16 residues in the CDR3. CDR1 KGHSH and CDR2 LQKENI come from the germline V gene. V lost 1 base, J lost 13 bases, and 8 bases stayed unmatched. The CDR3: CASSPRTSGGEHSQYF. Written as DNA, the CDR3 is TGTGCCAGCTCACCACGGACTAGCGGGGGGGAACATTCACAGTACTTC. The entire variable domain, with the rest obtained from reference TRBV18 and TRBJ2-4, is as follows: NAGVMQNPRHLVRRRGQEARLRCSPMKGHSHVYWYRQLPEEGLKFMVYLQKENIIDESGMPKERFSAEFPKEGPSILRIQQVVRGDSAAYFCASSPRTSGGEHSQYFGAGTRLSVL.

V is TRBV2 and J is TRBJ2-5; D is undetermined. Trimming removed 0 bases at V and 5 bases at J, with 13 bases between. There are 15 residues in the CDR3. The V gene's germline CDR1 is SNHLY and CDR2 FYNNEI. The CDR3, as DNA: TGTGCCAGCAGTGAAGCCCTGGCGGCCTGGGAGACCCAGTACTTC. Translating it yields CASSEALAAWETQYF.

J is TRBJ1-5 and V is TRBV19, with TRBD1 matching 11 bases. Per the germline V gene, CDR1 is LNHDA and CDR2 is SQIVND (reference sequence). The CDR3 totals 17 residues. Losses at the gene ends were 0 bases for V and 5 bases for J; bases not matched to a gene: 6. The CDR3 region has the DNA TGTGCCAGTAGTATAGATCGTGGACAGGGGGCGGATCAGCCCCAGCATTTT. The encoded protein is CASSIDRGQGADQPQHF. The entire variable domain, with the rest obtained from reference TRBV19 and TRBJ1-5, is as follows: DGGITQSPKYLFRKEGQNVTLSCEQNLNHDAMYWYRQDPGQGLRLIYYSQIVNDFQKGDIAEGYSVSREKKESFPLTVTSAQKNPTAFYLCASSIDRGQGADQPQHFGDGTRLSIL.

J is TRBJ2-3 and V is TRBV15; 7 bases line up with TRBD2. CDR1 is LNHNV, CDR2 YYDKDF, per germline (reference sequence). V lost 1 base to trimming and J lost 0 bases; unmatched junction nucleotides: 16. CDR3 length: 20 residues. CDR3: CATSRAPPNRAGFSTDTQYF. For the CDR3, the DNA is TGTGCCACCAGCAGAGCTCCCCCTAACAGAGCGGGATTTAGCACAGATACGCAGTATTTT.

The chain joins TRBV19 to TRBJ1-2; maybe TRBD1 (5 bases). The CDR3 runs to 14 residues. V was cut by 1 base and J by 1 base, with 7 bases left in between. The germline gives CDR1 LNHDA, CDR2 SQIVND (reference sequence). CDR3 in DNA: TGTGCCAGTAGTATAGCGACAGATAACTATGGCTACACCTTC. Protein: CASSIATDNYGYTF.

The chain has TRBV12-3 or TRBV12-4 and TRBJ2-1; no clear D. V dropped 6 bases and J dropped 9 bases, with 9 bases sitting between them. CDR3 length equals 11 residues. CDR3 DNA sequence: TGTGCCAGCAGCCAAATCAGTGAGCAGTTCTTC. Translating gives CASSQISEQFF.

The chain combines TRBV3-1 (or the pseudogene TRBV3-2) with TRBJ2-5; D gene uncertain. Trimming removed 3 bases from V and 0 bases from J, with 5 bases in between. The CDR3 runs 13 residues. Germline values: CDR1 LGHDT, CDR2 YNNKEL (reference sequence). As DNA, the CDR3 is TGTGCCAGCAGCCACAACTACCAAGAGACCCAGTACTTC. Translation: CASSHNYQETQYF.

The rearrangement links TRBV3-1 (or the pseudogene TRBV3-2) to TRBJ2-1; TRBD2 agrees at 12 bases. Germline CDR1 LGHDT, CDR2 YNNKEL (reference sequence). There are 17 residues in the CDR3. Trimming cost V 0 bases and J 12 bases; bases outside gene matches: 12. This CDR3 reads CASSQDRWASGRAGQFF. The CDR3 bases are TGTGCCAGCAGCCAAGATAGGTGGGCTAGCGGGAGGGCCGGGCAGTTCTTC.

In this sample, this clone turned up once. The chain joins TRBV28 to TRBJ1-1, with 8 bases fitting TRBD1. This CDR3 has 14 residues. Trimming took 5 bases from V and 4 from J; bases not matched to a gene: 6. Germline lookup yields CDR1 MDHEN and CDR2 SYDVKM. This CDR3 reads CASSPIDRGTEAFF. In DNA, the CDR3 is TGTGCCAGCAGTCCGATCGACAGGGGCACTGAAGCTTTCTTT.

The V call is TRBV19, the J call TRBJ1-5, with a possible D match to TRBD1 (6 bases). The germline gives CDR1 LNHDA, CDR2 SQIVND (reference sequence). Trimming shortened V by 6 bases and J by 7 bases, and 16 bases separated the two germline ends. The CDR3 runs 14 residues. This CDR3 is CASSPNDRLQPQHF. DNA for the CDR3: TGTGCCAGTAGCCCGAACGACAGGTTGCAGCCCCAGCATTTT.

This clone was observed a single time. This rearrangement joins TRBV7-2 to TRBJ2-3; the match to TRBD2 covers 8 bases. This CDR3 has 17 residues. Germline CDR1 is SGHTA and CDR2 is FQGNSA. J lost 5 bases, V lost 1 base, and 11 bases had no gene match. Here the CDR3 reads CASSLGGLAGPKDTQYF. CDR3 nucleotide sequence: TGTGCCAGCAGCTTAGGAGGGCTAGCGGGCCCGAAAGATACGCAGTATTTT.

The chain has TRBV5-1 and TRBJ1-1; no clear D. V shed 0 bases and J shed 1 base, with 13 bases lying between them. The CDR3 totals 16 residues. In germline, CDR1 is SGHRS, CDR2 YFSETQ. The CDR3 DNA reads as TGCGCCAGCAGCTTGGGGCTCCGGGCGGGGAACACTGAAGCTTTCTTT. It codes for CASSLGLRAGNTEAFF.

This clone has more than one count but fewer than ten. The genes are TRBV28 and TRBJ1-5; TRBD1 matches 7 bases. In germline, CDR1 is MDHEN, CDR2 SYDVKM. The V gene end was trimmed by 4 bases and the J gene end by 7 bases; junction bases not matched to a gene: 10. CDR3 length: 15 residues. CDR3 in DNA: TGTGCCAGCAGTTCCCCGTTGACAGGGCGCCAGCCCCAGCATTTT. Translation: CASSSPLTGRQPQHF.

V and J are TRBV5-1 and TRBJ2-2; TRBD2 matches 13 bases. Germline V gene sequence: CDR1 SGHRS, CDR2 YFSETQ. With V trimmed by 9 bases and J by 5 bases, 7 bases remained unmatched. CDR3 size: 15 residues. CDR3 amino acids: CAIRGLAGDTGELFF. CDR3 DNA sequence: TGCGCCATCAGAGGACTAGCGGGGGATACCGGGGAGCTGTTTTTT.

The chain is built from TRBV2 and TRBJ1-6; D gene unclear. V was shortened by 4 bases and J by 5 bases, with 9 bases between the two germline ends. The CDR3 runs to 14 residues. Germline lookup yields CDR1 SNHLY and CDR2 FYNNEI. This CDR3 is CASSGVGDNSPLHF. The CDR3 nucleotides are TGTGCCAGCAGTGGTGTGGGAGATAATTCACCCCTCCACTTT.

The chain combines TRBV27 with TRBJ1-2; a possible D gene is TRBD1 (6 bases). CDR1 and CDR2 from the germline V gene are MNHEY and SMNVEV (reference sequence). Trimming shortened V by 6 bases and J by 3 bases, and 14 bases separated the two germline ends. The length of the CDR3 is 14 residues. The CDR3 is CASSQNRVDYGYTF. CDR3 nucleotides: TGTGCCAGCAGCCAGAACAGGGTGGACTATGGCTACACCTTC.

This clone occurred once. The chain links TRBV19 to TRBJ2-2; TRBD1 matches at 9 bases. This CDR3 spans 15 amino acids. J lost 4 bases, V lost 6 bases, and 6 bases had no gene match. Germline CDR1 reads LNHDA; CDR2 reads SQIVND (reference sequence). CDR3 residues: CASRGQGLFTGELFF. The CDR3 DNA is TGTGCCAGTAGGGGACAGGGTTTATTCACCGGGGAGCTGTTTTTT.

The chain combines TRBV10-2 with TRBJ2-5; 9 bases are shared with TRBD2. J lost 7 bases, V lost 4 bases, and 7 bases had no gene match. This CDR3 has 14 amino acids. Germline values: CDR1 WSHSY, CDR2 SAAADI. CDR3 region: CASSASGVGGTQYF. DNA for the CDR3: TGCGCCAGCAGTGCTAGCGGGGTCGGGGGGACCCAGTACTTC.

This sequence joins TRBV4-1 and TRBJ1-6; a possible D gene is TRBD1 (5 bases). Germline V CDR1 and CDR2: MGHRA, YSYEKL. Trimming took off 0 bases at V and 7 bases at J, with 10 bases between the two ends. The CDR3 contains 15 residues. The CDR3 loop reads CASSQERGGNSPLHF. The CDR3 nucleotides read TGCGCCAGCAGCCAAGAGCGGGGGGGGAATTCACCCCTCCACTTT.

V is TRBV5-1 and J is TRBJ1-5, with 10 bases aligning to TRBD1. The CDR3 has 15 residues. J was trimmed by 6 bases and V by 4 bases; bases with no gene match: 7. The germline V gene has CDR1 SGHRS and CDR2 YFSETQ. CDR3 region: CASSIGQGDGQPQHF. DNA for the CDR3: TGCGCCAGCAGCATAGGACAGGGGGACGGTCAGCCCCAGCATTTT. Full variable domain (remainder filled in from reference TRBV5-1 and TRBJ1-5): KAGVTQTPRYLIKTRGQQVTLSCSPISGHRSVSWYQQTPGQGLQFLFEYFSETQRNKGNFPGRFSGRQFSNSRSEMNVSTLELGDSALYLCASSIGQGDGQPQHFGDGTRLSIL.

This clone appeared a few times. The chain joins TRBV19 to TRBJ2-7; 7 bases match TRBD1. The CDR3 spans 13 residues. Germline assignment: CDR1 LNHDA and CDR2 SQIVND (reference sequence). V lost 6 bases to trimming and J lost 2 bases; unmatched junction nucleotides: 4. CDR3 sequence (DNA): TGTGCCAGTAGCCGGGACAGCACCTACGAGCAGTACTTC. It translates to CASSRDSTYEQYF.

This clone was recorded only once. The rearrangement joins TRBV29-1 to TRBJ2-7, with TRBD2 matching over 8 bases. The CDR3 covers 14 residues. Trimming at V came to 2 bases and at J to 2 bases, leaving 5 bases not matched to a gene. CDR1 and CDR2 from the germline V gene are SQVTM and ANQGSEA. The CDR3 loop reads CSVESPGGAYEQYF. In DNA, the CDR3 is TGCAGCGTTGAATCTCCGGGGGGGGCCTACGAGCAGTACTTC.

The V and J genes are TRBV5-1 and TRBJ2-3; TRBD1 is a possible D gene (6 bases). V lost 2 bases and J 2 bases, leaving 9 bases between the germline ends. Germline CDR1 reads SGHRS; CDR2 reads YFSETQ. The CDR3 sequence is 14 residues long. The CDR3, as DNA: TGCGCCAGCAGCTTACAGGGAGACACAGATACGCAGTATTTT. It encodes CASSLQGDTDTQYF.

The chain joins TRBV11-2 to TRBJ1-1; TRBD1 aligns across 7 bases. Germline loops: CDR1 SGHAT, CDR2 FQNNGV. V dropped 3 bases and J dropped 5; count of bases not matched to a gene: 3. This CDR3 is 13 amino acids long. The CDR3 here is CASSLGQRTEAFF. CDR3 DNA: TGTGCCAGCAGCTTGGGACAGAGGACTGAAGCTTTCTTT.

The chain joins TRBV6-2 or TRBV6-3 to TRBJ2-3; TRBD2 matches 8 bases. After removal of 2 bases from V and 4 bases from J, the junction contained 11 bases not matched to a gene. Germline V lookup: CDR1 MNHEY, CDR2 SVGEGT. CDR3 length: 17 residues. The CDR3 bases are TGTGCCAGCAGTTACCCCACCCGGGAGGGCCCGTCAGATACGCAGTATTTT. This sequence encodes CASSYPTREGPSDTQYF.

This chain uses TRBV7-2 with TRBJ1-1; D gene unclear. From germline, CDR1 is SGHTA and CDR2 FQGNSA. Trimming left V 1 base short and J 4 bases short, with 10 bases between. The CDR3 extends over 14 amino acids. The CDR3 DNA is TGTGCCAGCAGCTTAGAAAATTCGGGCACTGAAGCTTTCTTT. Protein sequence: CASSLENSGTEAFF. Supplemented by reference TRBV7-2 and TRBJ1-1, the full variable domain reads GAGVSQSPSNKVTEKGKDVELRCDPISGHTALYWYRQSLGQGLEFLIYFQGNSAPDKSGLPSDRFSAERTGGSVSTLTIQRTQQEDSAVYLCASSLENSGTEAFFGQGTRLTVV.